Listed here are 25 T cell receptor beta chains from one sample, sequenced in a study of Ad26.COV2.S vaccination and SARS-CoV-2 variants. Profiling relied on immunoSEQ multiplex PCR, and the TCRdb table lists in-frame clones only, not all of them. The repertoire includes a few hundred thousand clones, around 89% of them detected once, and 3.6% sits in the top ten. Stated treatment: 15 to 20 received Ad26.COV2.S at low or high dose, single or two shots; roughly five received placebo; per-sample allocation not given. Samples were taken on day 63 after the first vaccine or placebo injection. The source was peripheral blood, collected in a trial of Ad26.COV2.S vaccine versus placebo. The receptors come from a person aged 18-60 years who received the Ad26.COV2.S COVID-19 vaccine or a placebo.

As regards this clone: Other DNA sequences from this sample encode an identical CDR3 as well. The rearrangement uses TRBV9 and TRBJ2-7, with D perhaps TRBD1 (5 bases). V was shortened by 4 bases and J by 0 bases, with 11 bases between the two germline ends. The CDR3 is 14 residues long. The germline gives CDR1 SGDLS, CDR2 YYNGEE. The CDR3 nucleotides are TGTGCCAGCAGCCCAGGACAAAGCTCCTACGAGCAGTACTTC. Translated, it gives CASSPGQSSYEQYF.

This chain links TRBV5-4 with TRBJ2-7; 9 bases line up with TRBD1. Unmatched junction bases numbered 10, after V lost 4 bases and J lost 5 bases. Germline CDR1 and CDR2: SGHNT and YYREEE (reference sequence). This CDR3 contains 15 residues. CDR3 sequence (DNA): TGTGCCAGCAGCCAGATGGGACAGGGACCCGACGAGCAGTACTTC. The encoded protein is CASSQMGQGPDEQYF. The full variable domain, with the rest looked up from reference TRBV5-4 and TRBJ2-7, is ETGVTQSPTHLIKTRGQQVTLRCSSQSGHNTVSWYQQALGQGPQFIFQYYREEENGRGNFPPRFSGLQFPNYSSELNVNALELDDSALYLCASSQMGQGPDEQYFGPGTRLTVT.

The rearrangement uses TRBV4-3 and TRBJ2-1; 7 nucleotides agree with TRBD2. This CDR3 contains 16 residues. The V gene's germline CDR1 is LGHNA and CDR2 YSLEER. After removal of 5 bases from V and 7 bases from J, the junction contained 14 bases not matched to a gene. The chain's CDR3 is CASSLRRPSGGNEQFF. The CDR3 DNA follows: TGCGCCAGCAGCTTAAGACGGCCTAGCGGTGGGAATGAGCAGTTCTTC.

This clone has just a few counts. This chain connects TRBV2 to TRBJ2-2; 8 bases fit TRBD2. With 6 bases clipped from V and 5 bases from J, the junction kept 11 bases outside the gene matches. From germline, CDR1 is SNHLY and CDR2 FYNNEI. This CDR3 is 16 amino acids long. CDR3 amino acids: CASRGSGVSITGELFF. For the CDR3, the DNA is TGTGCCAGCAGGGGTAGCGGGGTCTCGATTACCGGGGAGCTGTTTTTT.

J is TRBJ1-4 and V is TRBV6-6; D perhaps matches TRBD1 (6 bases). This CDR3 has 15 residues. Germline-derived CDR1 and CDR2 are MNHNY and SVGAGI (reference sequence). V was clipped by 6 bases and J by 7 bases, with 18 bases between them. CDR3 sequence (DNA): TGTGCCAGCAGGCTAAATCAGGGGAGGAGTGAAAAACTGTTTTTT. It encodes CASRLNQGRSEKLFF.

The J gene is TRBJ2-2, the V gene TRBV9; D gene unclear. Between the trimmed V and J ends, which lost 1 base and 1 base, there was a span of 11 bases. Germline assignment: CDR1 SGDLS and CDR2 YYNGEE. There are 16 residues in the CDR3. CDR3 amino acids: CASSVLGGLNTGELFF. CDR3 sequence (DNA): TGTGCCAGCAGCGTATTGGGTGGGTTGAACACCGGGGAGCTGTTTTTT.

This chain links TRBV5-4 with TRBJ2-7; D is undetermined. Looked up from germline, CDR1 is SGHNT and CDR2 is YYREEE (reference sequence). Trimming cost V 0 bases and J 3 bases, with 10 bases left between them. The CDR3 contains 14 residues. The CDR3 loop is CASSLAYSNYEQYF. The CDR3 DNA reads TGTGCCAGCAGCTTGGCTTACAGTAACTACGAGCAGTACTTC.

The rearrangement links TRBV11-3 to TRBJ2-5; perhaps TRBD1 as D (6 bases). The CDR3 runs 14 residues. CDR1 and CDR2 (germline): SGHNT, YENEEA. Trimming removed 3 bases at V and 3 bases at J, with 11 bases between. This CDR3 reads CASSLWGREETQYF. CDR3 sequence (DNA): TGTGCCAGCAGCTTGTGGGGGCGGGAAGAGACCCAGTACTTC.

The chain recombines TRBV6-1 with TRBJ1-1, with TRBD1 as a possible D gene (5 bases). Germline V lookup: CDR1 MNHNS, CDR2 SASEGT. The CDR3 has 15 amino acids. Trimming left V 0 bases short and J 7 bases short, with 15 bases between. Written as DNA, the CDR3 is TGTGCCAGCAGTGAAGCTCCGGGACTACGTTTTGAAGCTTTCTTT. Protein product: CASSEAPGLRFEAFF.

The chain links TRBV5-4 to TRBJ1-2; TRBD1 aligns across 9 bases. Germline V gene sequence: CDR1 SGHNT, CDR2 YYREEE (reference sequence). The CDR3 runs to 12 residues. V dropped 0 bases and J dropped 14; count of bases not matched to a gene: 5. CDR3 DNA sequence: TGTGCCAGCAGCTTGGGGGACAGGGCAAGAACCTTC. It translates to CASSLGDRARTF.

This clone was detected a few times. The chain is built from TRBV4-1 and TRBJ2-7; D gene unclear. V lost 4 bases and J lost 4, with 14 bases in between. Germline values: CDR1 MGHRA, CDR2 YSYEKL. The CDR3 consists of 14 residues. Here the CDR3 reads CASSPQIGGYEQYF. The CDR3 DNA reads TGCGCCAGCAGCCCTCAAATCGGTGGGTACGAGCAGTACTTC.

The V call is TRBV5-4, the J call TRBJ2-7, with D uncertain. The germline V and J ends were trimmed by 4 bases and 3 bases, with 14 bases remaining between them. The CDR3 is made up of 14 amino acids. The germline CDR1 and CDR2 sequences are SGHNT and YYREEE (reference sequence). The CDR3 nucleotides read TGTGCCAGCAGCGACCCTTTAATTGGCTACGAGCAGTACTTC. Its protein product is CASSDPLIGYEQYF.

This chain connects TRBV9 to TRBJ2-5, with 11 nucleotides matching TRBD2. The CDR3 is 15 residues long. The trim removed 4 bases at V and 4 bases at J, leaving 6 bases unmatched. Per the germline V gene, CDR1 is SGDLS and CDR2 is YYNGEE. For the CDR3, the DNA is TGTGCCAGCAGCTTTAGCGGGGGGGCCGGAGAGACCCAGTACTTC. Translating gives CASSFSGGAGETQYF.

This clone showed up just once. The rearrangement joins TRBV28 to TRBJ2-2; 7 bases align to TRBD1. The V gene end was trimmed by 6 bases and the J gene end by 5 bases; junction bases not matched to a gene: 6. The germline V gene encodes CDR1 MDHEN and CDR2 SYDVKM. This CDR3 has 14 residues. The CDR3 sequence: CASRDRSRTGELFF. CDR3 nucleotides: TGTGCCAGCAGGGACAGGAGTCGGACCGGGGAGCTGTTTTTT.

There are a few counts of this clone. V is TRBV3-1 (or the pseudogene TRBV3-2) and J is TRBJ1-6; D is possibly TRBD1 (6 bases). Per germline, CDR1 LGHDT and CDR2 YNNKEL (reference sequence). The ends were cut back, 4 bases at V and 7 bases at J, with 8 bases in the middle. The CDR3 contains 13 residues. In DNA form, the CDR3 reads TGTGCCAGCAGCCTTGGACAGAATTCACCCCTCCACTTT. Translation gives CASSLGQNSPLHF.

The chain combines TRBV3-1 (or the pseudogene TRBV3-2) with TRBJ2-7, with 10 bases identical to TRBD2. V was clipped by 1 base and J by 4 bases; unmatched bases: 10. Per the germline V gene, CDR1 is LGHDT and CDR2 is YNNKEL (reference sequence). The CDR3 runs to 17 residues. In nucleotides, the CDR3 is TGTGCCAGCAGCCAAGGTTGGTCTAGCGGGGGTACTTACGAGCAGTACTTC. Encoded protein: CASSQGWSSGGTYEQYF.

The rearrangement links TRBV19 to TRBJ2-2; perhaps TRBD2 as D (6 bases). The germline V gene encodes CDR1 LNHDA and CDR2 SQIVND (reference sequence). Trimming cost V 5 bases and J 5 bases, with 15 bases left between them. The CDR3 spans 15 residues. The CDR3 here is CASSDRRRGTGELFF. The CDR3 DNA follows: TGTGCCAGTAGTGATAGGAGGAGGGGAACCGGGGAGCTGTTTTTT. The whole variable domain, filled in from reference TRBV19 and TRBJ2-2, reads DGGITQSPKYLFRKEGQNVTLSCEQNLNHDAMYWYRQDPGQGLRLIYYSQIVNDFQKGDIAEGYSVSREKKESFPLTVTSAQKNPTAFYLCASSDRRRGTGELFFGEGSRLTVL.

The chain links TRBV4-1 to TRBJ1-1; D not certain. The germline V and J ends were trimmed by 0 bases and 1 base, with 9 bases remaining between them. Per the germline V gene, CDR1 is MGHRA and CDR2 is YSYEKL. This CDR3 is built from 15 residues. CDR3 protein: CASSQDLAANTEAFF. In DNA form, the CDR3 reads TGCGCCAGCAGCCAAGATCTTGCAGCGAACACTGAAGCTTTCTTT.

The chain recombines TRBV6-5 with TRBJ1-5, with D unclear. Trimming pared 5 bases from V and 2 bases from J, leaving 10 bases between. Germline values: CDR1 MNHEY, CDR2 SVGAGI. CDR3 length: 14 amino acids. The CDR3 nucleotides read TGTGCCAGCAGTCAGCGGGGTGGCAATCAGCCCCAGCATTTT. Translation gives CASSQRGGNQPQHF.

CDR3 amino acids: CASSYSARNEQFF. In DNA, the CDR3 is TGTGCCAGCAGTTACTCGGCTAGGAATGAGCAGTTCTTC. This chain connects TRBV6-6 to TRBJ2-1; no reliable D call. CDR3 length equals 13 residues. CDR1 and CDR2 (germline): MNHNY, SVGAGI (reference sequence). V lost 0 bases and J lost 7, with 7 bases in between.

DNA for the CDR3: TGTGCCAGCAGCCAGGGGGGAGGCGGTGAAAAACTGTTTTTT. As protein: CASSQGGGGEKLFF. The J gene is TRBJ1-4, the V gene TRBV14; D might be TRBD1 (5 bases). CDR1 is SGHDN, CDR2 FVKESK, per germline. Between the trimmed V and J ends, which lost 3 bases and 7 bases, there was a span of 12 bases. The CDR3 spans 14 residues. The complete variable domain, with remaining parts taken from reference TRBV14 and TRBJ1-4, reads EAGVTQFPSHSVIEKGQTVTLRCDPISGHDNLYWYRRVMGKEIKFLLHFVKESKQDESGMPNNRFLAERTGGTYSTLKVQPAELEDSGVYFCASSQGGGGEKLFFGSGTQLSVL.

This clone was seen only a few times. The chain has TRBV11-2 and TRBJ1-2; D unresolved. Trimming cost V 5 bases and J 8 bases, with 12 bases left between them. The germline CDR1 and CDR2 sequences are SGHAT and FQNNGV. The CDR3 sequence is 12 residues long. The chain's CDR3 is CASSEEAYGYTF. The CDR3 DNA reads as TGTGCCAGCAGCGAGGAGGCTTACGGCTACACCTTC.

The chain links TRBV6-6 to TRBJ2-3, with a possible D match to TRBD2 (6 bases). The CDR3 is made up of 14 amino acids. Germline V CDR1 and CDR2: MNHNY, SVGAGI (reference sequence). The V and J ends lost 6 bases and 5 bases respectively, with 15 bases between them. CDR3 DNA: TGTGCCAGCAGAAGCGGGCTAGGGGTAGATACGCAGTATTTT. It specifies CASRSGLGVDTQYF.

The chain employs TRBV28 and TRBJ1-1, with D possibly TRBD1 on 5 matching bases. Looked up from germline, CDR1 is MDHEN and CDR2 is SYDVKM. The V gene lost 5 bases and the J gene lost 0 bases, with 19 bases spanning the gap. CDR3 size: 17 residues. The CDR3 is CASSRGLEWGLNTEAFF. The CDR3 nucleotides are TGTGCCAGCAGTCGGGGCCTTGAGTGGGGTTTGAACACTGAAGCTTTCTTT.

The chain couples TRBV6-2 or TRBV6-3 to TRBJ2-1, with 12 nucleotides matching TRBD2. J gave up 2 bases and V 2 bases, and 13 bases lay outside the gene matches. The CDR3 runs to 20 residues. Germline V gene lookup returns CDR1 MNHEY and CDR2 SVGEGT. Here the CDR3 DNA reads TGTGCCAGCAGTTACCCCCAGGGGCTAGCGGGGGGGCACGCCTACAATGAGCAGTTCTTC. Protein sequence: CASSYPQGLAGGHAYNEQFF.